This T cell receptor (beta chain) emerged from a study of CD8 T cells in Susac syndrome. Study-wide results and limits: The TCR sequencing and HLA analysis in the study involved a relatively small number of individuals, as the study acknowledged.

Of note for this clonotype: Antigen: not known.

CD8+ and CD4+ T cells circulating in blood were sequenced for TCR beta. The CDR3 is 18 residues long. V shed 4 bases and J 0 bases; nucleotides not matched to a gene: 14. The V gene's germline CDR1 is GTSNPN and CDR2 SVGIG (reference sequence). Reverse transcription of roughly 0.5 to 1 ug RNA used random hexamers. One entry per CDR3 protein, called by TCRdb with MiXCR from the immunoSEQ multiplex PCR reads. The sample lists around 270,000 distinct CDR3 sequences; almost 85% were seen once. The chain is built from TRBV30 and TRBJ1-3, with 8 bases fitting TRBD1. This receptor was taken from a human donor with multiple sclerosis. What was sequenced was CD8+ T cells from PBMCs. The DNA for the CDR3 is TGTGCCTGGACTGTGAGGGAGGACAGGGCTAACTCTGGAAACACCATATATTTT. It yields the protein CAWTVREDRANSGNTIYF.